This T cell receptor beta chain was profiled in a study of blood T cells in healthy people across ages. Whole-study context: Capture via template switching afforded approximately one barcoded beta molecule per two T cells.

Donors each provided ten milliliters of peripheral blood. It was with a sample-barcoded 5' primer and a J-beta primer mix that a second PCR of roughly 7 to 12 cycles was run. One entry per CDR3 protein results from TCRdb running MiXCR on the 5' RACE reads. The sample records roughly 2 million distinct CDR3 sequences, about 50% being singletons. This clonotype was recorded a few times. Antigen: not known. Study results and limitations: Naive and antigen-experienced cells could not be conclusively compared, given unsorted PBMCs. Both higher diversity and more naive CD4+ cells marked long-lived donors when set against aged donors.

J was trimmed by 4 bases and V by 3 bases; bases with no gene match: 3. CDR1 and CDR2 from the germline V gene are SGDLS and YYNGEE. The CDR3 is 14 residues long. The sequence was collected from a woman in her 40s in good health. What was sequenced was blood. The rearrangement links TRBV9 to TRBJ2-3; 9 nucleotides line up with TRBD2. The CDR3 DNA reads TGTGCCAGCAGCGGCGGGGGGGCCGCAGATACGCAGTATTTT. Protein sequence: CASSGGGAADTQYF.